The following is a T cell receptor (beta chain) sequence with its context. This sample was included in a study of CD8 T cells in Susac syndrome. Random hexamers primed reverse transcription of about 0.45 to 1 ug RNA. Amplification of the TCR beta CDR3 was carried out by immunoSEQ multiplex PCR, which spanned a total of 54 Vbeta and 13 Jbeta segments. TCRdb called the immunoSEQ multiplex PCR reads again in MiXCR, with one record for every CDR3 protein. The sample has approximately 210,000 distinct CDR3 sequences, 94% seen once. Trimming cost V 0 bases and J 0 bases, with 9 bases left between them. The CDR3 is 16 amino acids. The germline V gene encodes CDR1 SGHDN and CDR2 FVKESK. CD8+ and CD4+ T cells from blood underwent TCR beta sequencing, which was carried out in a high-throughput format.

Source material: CD4+ T cells from PBMCs. The rearrangement uses TRBV14 and TRBJ2-1, with D perhaps matching TRBD2 (6 bases). The sequence derives from a human donor with Susac syndrome. CDR3: CASSQDWRVSYNEQFF. As DNA, the CDR3 is TGTGCCAGCAGCCAAGATTGGAGGGTCTCCTACAATGAGCAGTTCTTC.